This entry lists 11 T cell receptor beta chains sequenced from one sample in a study of blood T cell repertoires in COVID-19. The table came from immunoSEQ multiplex PCR; TCRdb's copy has only in-frame clones and leaves some out. This sample yields about 380,000 clones, of which approximately 90% are seen a single time; less than 1.5% belongs to the top ten. The specimen was PBMCs or T cells enriched from blood (not recorded which). The receptors derive from a woman between 18 and 29 years old who had recovered from COVID-19.

As DNA, the CDR3 is TGTGCCAGCAGCTTCACAGGCCGGATTGAGCAGCAGTACTTC. Protein sequence: CASSFTGRIEQQYF. V usage is TRBV11-2 and J usage is TRBJ2-7, with D possibly TRBD1 on 5 matching bases. The CDR3 loop spans 14 amino acids. Germline CDR1 is SGHAT and CDR2 is FQNNGV. V lost 3 bases and J 8 bases, leaving 17 bases between the germline ends.

The chain employs TRBV28 and TRBJ1-1; 10 bases are a match to TRBD1. The CDR3 covers 13 residues. V was pared by 5 bases and J by 5 bases, with 2 bases of the junction left unmatched. CDR1 and CDR2 from the germline V gene are MDHEN and SYDVKM. CDR3 protein: CASSPGQGTEAFF. CDR3 bases: TGTGCCAGCAGTCCGGGACAGGGGACTGAAGCTTTCTTT. Variable domain in full (rest from reference TRBV28 and TRBJ1-1): DVKVTQSSRYLVKRTGEKVFLECVQDMDHENMFWYRQDPGLGLRLIYFSYDVKMKEKGDIPEGYSVSREKKERFSLILESASTNQTSMYLCASSPGQGTEAFFGQGTRLTVV.

In this sample, this clone turned up once. V usage is TRBV11-3 and J usage is TRBJ2-2; 11 bases align to TRBD2. V gave up 5 bases and J gave up 0 bases; unmatched junction bases: 14. The CDR3 spans 20 residues. Germline loops: CDR1 SGHNT, CDR2 YENEEA. In DNA form, the CDR3 reads TGTGCCAGCAGCCCCAGAGCGGCTAGCGGGGGGTCCGCGAACACCGGGGAGCTGTTTTTT. This encodes CASSPRAASGGSANTGELFF.

This chain uses TRBV5-1 with TRBJ2-7, with D maybe TRBD1 (5 bases). Germline V gene data show CDR1 as SGHRS and CDR2 as YFSETQ. The CDR3 covers 12 residues. V was shortened by 1 base and J by 6 bases, with 8 bases between the two germline ends. CDR3 coding DNA: TGCGCCAGCAGCTTGTCGCAGGGCGAGCAGTACTTC. Protein sequence: CASSLSQGEQYF.

For this clone: The sample carries other DNA sequences with the same CDR3. V and J are TRBV6-5 and TRBJ1-1, with TRBD1 identical over 8 bases. Trimming cost V 4 bases and J 0 bases; bases outside gene matches: 1. Germline CDR1 MNHEY, CDR2 SVGAGI. The CDR3 runs to 14 residues. The CDR3 nucleotides are TGTGCCAGCAGTTCGGGACAGGTGAACACTGAAGCTTTCTTT. Protein: CASSSGQVNTEAFF.

The gene calls are TRBV5-4 and TRBJ1-2; 9 bases align to TRBD1. Germline V gene sequence: CDR1 SGHNT, CDR2 YYREEE (reference sequence). The trim removed 4 bases at V and 7 bases at J, leaving 8 bases unmatched. This CDR3 has 14 amino acids. In DNA, the CDR3 is TGTGCCAGCAGCGCCGGGACAGGGTGGCCTGGCTACACCTTC. Translating it yields CASSAGTGWPGYTF.

The rearrangement joins TRBV5-1 to TRBJ1-1; possible D gene TRBD1, 5 bases. The CDR3 length is 15 residues. Germline values: CDR1 SGHRS, CDR2 YFSETQ. Trimming left V 1 base short and J 1 base short, with 11 bases between. This CDR3 reads CASSLQGVPNTEAFF. Here the CDR3 DNA reads TGCGCCAGCAGCTTGCAAGGGGTCCCGAACACTGAAGCTTTCTTT.

This chain uses TRBV12-3 or TRBV12-4 with TRBJ1-1; D is ambiguous. The ends were cut back, 6 bases at V and 6 bases at J, with 11 bases in the middle. The CDR3 length is 12 residues. This CDR3 is CASRRRLPEAFF. In DNA, the CDR3 is TGTGCCAGCAGGCGTAGACTCCCTGAAGCTTTCTTT.

This sequence joins TRBV29-1 and TRBJ1-4; D is uncertain. Germline lookup yields CDR1 SQVTM and CDR2 ANQGSEA. The CDR3 totals 10 residues. V shed 6 bases and J shed 6 bases, with 5 bases lying between them. The CDR3 nucleotides are TGCAGCGTGGCAGATGAAAAACTGTTTTTT. Translation gives CSVADEKLFF.

V is TRBV7-9 and J is TRBJ1-6; possible D gene TRBD1, 6 bases. The CDR3 totals 13 residues. The V and J ends lost 8 bases and 7 bases respectively, with 12 bases between them. Germline CDR1 reads SEHNR; CDR2 reads FQNEAQ (reference sequence). The CDR3 here is CASGRQGNSPLHF. The CDR3 DNA follows: TGTGCCAGCGGCCGGCAGGGGAATTCACCCCTCCACTTT. Combining the CDR3 with reference TRBV7-9 and TRBJ1-6 gives the whole variable domain DTGVSQNPRHKITKRGQNVTFRCDPISEHNRLYWYRQTLGQGPEFLTYFQNEAQLEKSRLLSDRFSAERPKGSFSTLEIQRTEQGDSAMYLCASGRQGNSPLHFGNGTRLTVT.

The chain couples TRBV29-1 to TRBJ1-2, with a tentative D call TRBD1 (5 bases). In germline, CDR1 is SQVTM, CDR2 ANQGSEA. Trimming removed 6 bases at V and 6 bases at J, with 29 bases between. This CDR3 spans 17 amino acids. CDR3 amino acids: CSVLRTLMGLRLDGYTF. CDR3 coding DNA: TGCAGCGTCCTTCGTACGCTGATGGGACTTAGACTCGATGGCTACACCTTC. The full variable domain, with the rest looked up from reference TRBV29-1 and TRBJ1-2, is SAVISQKPSRDICQRGTSLTIQCQVDSQVTMMFWYRQQPGQSLTLIATANQGSEATYESGFVIDKFPISRPNLTFSTLTVSNMSPEDSSIYLCSVLRTLMGLRLDGYTFGSGTRLTVV.